These 22 T cell receptor beta chains share one sample of origin, sequenced in a study of type 1 regulatory T cells. TCRdb processed the reads anew with MiXCR; each CDR3 protein has one entry. This sample yields roughly 60,000 distinct CDR3 sequences, of which around 62% are seen a single time; about 1.7% belongs to the top ten. No cognate antigen is known for these TCRs. The source material was cultured non-Tr1 T cells, either the whole culture or a sorted T cell fraction (not recorded which). Source of these receptors: a human donor in good health.

This clonotype has just one count. The V call is TRBV20-1, the J call TRBJ2-4; 8 bases fit TRBD2. CDR3 length equals 18 residues. The J segment lost 10 bases and the V segment lost 3 bases, leaving 23 bases of the junction unmatched. CDR1 and CDR2 from the germline V gene are DFQATT and SNEGSKA (reference sequence). Written as DNA, the CDR3 is TGCAGTGCTAGGTTCGGTGTTGTGGCAGCGGGAGTTGCGGCGATTCAGTACTTC. This encodes CSARFGVVAAGVAAIQYF.

This chain joins TRBV5-1 and TRBJ2-5; 7 bases map to TRBD1. Germline-derived CDR1 and CDR2 are SGHRS and YFSETQ. The CDR3 consists of 13 residues. Losses at the gene ends were 8 bases for V and 2 bases for J; bases not matched to a gene: 6. This CDR3 reads CASRDSLQETQYF. The CDR3 region has the DNA TGCGCCAGTAGGGACAGCTTACAAGAGACCCAGTACTTC.

The J gene is TRBJ1-2, the V gene TRBV20-1; TRBD1 matches at 7 bases. The germline gives CDR1 DFQATT, CDR2 SNEGSKA (reference sequence). The CDR3 covers 13 residues. J was trimmed by 6 bases and V by 3 bases; bases with no gene match: 7. The CDR3 loop reads CSARTGFGDGYTF. DNA for the CDR3: TGCAGTGCTAGGACAGGGTTCGGGGATGGCTACACCTTC.

The V and J genes are TRBV5-6 and TRBJ2-3; D remains ambiguous. In germline, CDR1 is SGHDT, CDR2 YYEEEE. Trimming removed 0 bases at V and 4 bases at J, with 9 bases between. The CDR3 loop spans 14 amino acids. CDR3 nucleotide sequence: TGTGCCAGCAGCTTGGTGTCTAGGGCAGATACGCAGTATTTT. It encodes CASSLVSRADTQYF.

This clonotype was picked up a small number of times. The chain is built from TRBV20-1 and TRBJ2-3; 7 bases agree with TRBD2. Germline V gives CDR1 DFQATT, CDR2 SNEGSKA (reference sequence). There are 17 residues in the CDR3. V trimming: 3 bases; J trimming: 3 bases; junction bases outside the gene matches: 15. The CDR3 is CSASILPTSDGTDTQYF. The CDR3 DNA reads TGCAGTGCTAGCATATTACCAACTAGCGATGGTACAGATACGCAGTATTTT.

This chain connects TRBV6-6 to TRBJ1-4; 8 nucleotides match TRBD1. This CDR3 region has 13 residues. Germline V gives CDR1 MNHNY, CDR2 SVGAGI (reference sequence). Unmatched junction bases numbered 7, after V lost 9 bases and J lost 7 bases. The CDR3 nucleotides read TGTGCCAGTACCGCAGGGGGCGGTGAAAAACTGTTTTTT. This sequence encodes CASTAGGGEKLFF.

V is TRBV4-1 and J is TRBJ1-5; D unresolved. CDR1 is MGHRA, CDR2 YSYEKL, per germline. V was shortened by 4 bases and J by 0 bases, with 16 bases between the two germline ends. The CDR3 spans 17 residues. CDR3 sequence reads: CASSLGALGYSNQPQHF. CDR3 coding DNA: TGCGCCAGCAGCCTAGGCGCGCTTGGTTATAGCAATCAGCCCCAGCATTTT.

This chain connects TRBV4-3 to TRBJ1-4; 7 nucleotides match TRBD1. The junction had 8 bases not matched to a gene; V was cut back by 0 bases and J by 4 bases. CDR3 length equals 17 residues. The V gene's germline CDR1 is LGHNA and CDR2 YSLEER. The CDR3 region has the DNA TGCGCCAGCAGCCAAGAATATGGCAGGGGGGGTAATGAAAAACTGTTTTTT. It codes for CASSQEYGRGGNEKLFF.

The CDR3 region is CASSIQGGNTEAFF. CDR3 nucleotide sequence: TGTGCCAGTAGTATACAAGGGGGAAATACTGAAGCTTTCTTT. This sequence joins TRBV19 and TRBJ1-1; possibly TRBD1 for D (6 bases). This CDR3 contains 14 residues. V lost 2 bases and J lost 5, with 12 bases in between. Germline V CDR1 and CDR2: LNHDA, SQIVND (reference sequence).

V is TRBV2 and J is TRBJ2-7, with 16 bases aligning to TRBD2. The CDR3 sequence is 16 residues long. CDR1 and CDR2 (germline): SNHLY, FYNNEI. The V gene end was trimmed by 5 bases and the J gene end by 5 bases; junction bases not matched to a gene: 6. The DNA for the CDR3 is TGTGCCAGCAGTCCGGGACTAGCGGGAGGGAGGAACGAGCAGTACTTC. Its protein product is CASSPGLAGGRNEQYF. Looking up the rest from reference TRBV2 and TRBJ2-7 gives the full variable domain: EPEVTQTPSHQVTQMGQEVILRCVPISNHLYFYWYRQILGQKVEFLVSFYNNEISEKSEIFDDQFSVERPDGSNFTLKIRSTKLEDSAMYFCASSPGLAGGRNEQYFGPGTRLTVT.

V is TRBV10-2 and J is TRBJ2-3, with D possibly matching TRBD1 (6 bases). The CDR3 is 15 residues long. Germline V gene sequence: CDR1 WSHSY, CDR2 SAAADI. V gave up 6 bases and J gave up 2 bases, with 15 bases separating them. CDR3 residues: CASRETQGYTDTQYF. The CDR3 region has the DNA TGCGCCAGCAGAGAGACACAGGGCTACACAGATACGCAGTATTTT.

A note on this clonotype: A junction boundary mismatches the germline segment, possibly from a read error. The rearrangement joins TRBV11-2 to TRBJ2-6; a possible D gene is TRBD1 (6 bases). Germline lookup yields CDR1 SGHAT and CDR2 FQNNGV. The CDR3 has 16 amino acids. Here the CDR3 reads CASSSSTGSGANVLTF. The DNA for the CDR3 is TGCGCCAGCAGCTCTTCGACAGGCTCTGGGGCCAACGTCCTGACTTTC.

The V call is TRBV19, the J call TRBJ1-1; D not certain. Germline CDR1 is LNHDA and CDR2 is SQIVND (reference sequence). CDR3 length: 17 residues. Trimming left V 7 bases short and J 0 bases short, with 21 bases between. The CDR3 DNA follows: TGTGCCAGTATCCCCTTCGTCTCCGGTGGCATGAACACTGAAGCTTTCTTT. It specifies CASIPFVSGGMNTEAFF.

This clonotype was detected only a few times. The chain recombines TRBV7-2 with TRBJ1-1; 7 nucleotides align to TRBD1. V lost 1 base and J lost 10; bases outside the gene matches: 9. The CDR3 totals 14 residues. Germline V gene sequence: CDR1 SGHTA, CDR2 FQGNSA. The CDR3: CASSLEGAGSIAFF. In DNA, the CDR3 is TGTGCCAGCAGCTTAGAGGGGGCCGGTAGTATAGCTTTCTTT.

The chain is built from TRBV6-2 or TRBV6-3 and TRBJ1-1, with D hard to call. Per germline, CDR1 MNHEY and CDR2 SVGEGT. This CDR3 contains 15 residues. The germline V and J ends were trimmed by 8 bases and 1 base, with 17 bases remaining between them. CDR3 protein: CASGPDGQTNTEAFF. The CDR3 region has the DNA TGTGCCAGCGGCCCTGATGGGCAGACGAACACTGAAGCTTTCTTT.

This clonotype was seen repeatedly, ten times or more. The V call is TRBV24-1, the J call TRBJ2-2; no clear D gene. Germline CDR1 reads KGHDR; CDR2 reads SFDVKD. The germline V and J ends were trimmed by 0 bases and 6 bases, with 4 bases remaining between them. The CDR3 has 13 residues. CDR3 coding DNA: TGTGCCACCAGTGATTTGAGACCCGGGGAGCTGTTTTTT. Amino acids: CATSDLRPGELFF.

The rearrangement joins TRBV20-1 to TRBJ2-5; no clear D. This CDR3 comprises 11 residues. Germline values: CDR1 DFQATT, CDR2 SNEGSKA (reference sequence). V shed 6 bases and J shed 2 bases, with 7 bases lying between them. CDR3 in amino acids: CSAFSQETQYF. CDR3 bases: TGCAGTGCGTTCAGTCAAGAGACCCAGTACTTC.

The chain links TRBV20-1 to TRBJ2-5; 9 nucleotides match TRBD2. CDR1 is DFQATT and CDR2 is SNEGSKA in the germline V gene (reference sequence). The CDR3 is 14 residues long. The junction had 7 bases not matched to a gene; V was cut back by 3 bases and J by 5 bases. In DNA form, the CDR3 reads TGCAGTGCTAGCGCGGGAGGGCCTAGGGAGACCCAGTACTTC. Amino acid sequence: CSASAGGPRETQYF.

In this sample, this clonotype turned up a few times. The V gene is TRBV20-1, the J gene TRBJ2-5; tentative D call: TRBD1 (6 bases). CDR3 length: 12 amino acids. Trimming cost V 6 bases and J 2 bases, with 10 bases left between them. In germline, CDR1 is DFQATT, CDR2 SNEGSKA (reference sequence). CDR3 amino acids: CSAPTGQETQYF. The CDR3 bases are TGCAGTGCCCCGACAGGACAAGAGACCCAGTACTTC.

The chain joins TRBV5-1 to TRBJ2-7, with unresolved D. This CDR3 has 16 residues. Germline V gives CDR1 SGHRS, CDR2 YFSETQ. V was pared by 9 bases and J by 2 bases, with 24 bases between. The CDR3 coding sequence is TGCGCCACCACGACTGGTGCCCCGATTGAACCCTACGAGCAGTACTTC. Encoded protein: CATTTGAPIEPYEQYF.

This chain connects TRBV7-9 to TRBJ2-5; 7 nucleotides line up with TRBD2. The trim removed 1 base at V and 4 bases at J, leaving 6 bases unmatched. From germline, CDR1 is SEHNR and CDR2 FQNEAQ (reference sequence). CDR3 length equals 15 residues. The CDR3 nucleotides are TGTGCCAGCAGCTTAGAGGGGTCGGGAGGAGAGACCCAGTACTTC. Its protein is CASSLEGSGGETQYF.

The gene calls are TRBV7-8 and TRBJ1-1; D gene unclear. The CDR3 totals 15 residues. Germline V CDR1 and CDR2: SGHVS, FQNEAQ. V gave up 5 bases and J gave up 0 bases, with 13 bases separating them. The DNA of the CDR3 is TGTGCCAGCAGCGCAGGACGGCATATGAACACTGAAGCTTTCTTT. Translated, it gives CASSAGRHMNTEAFF.